This T cell receptor (beta chain) was retrieved from a study of shared clonotypes between healthy human individuals (dated by TCRdb to the early 2020s). For the wider study: A couple of women and a few men aged 18 to 49 years were included in the cohort. Leukapheresis yielded between about 0.85 and 9.5 billion PBMCs per donor. To estimate repertoire size and how much clonotype sharing occurs between individuals, the study deeply sequenced the blood TCR repertoires of five or six healthy adults. For each donor, three plates each were used for CD4 naive and CD4 memory, two plates were used for CD8 naive, and one plate was used for CD8 memory. Libraries were prepared and TCR repertoires were sequenced by different laboratories using diverse techniques, in order to increase sequencing depth and limit assay-specific biases. The full study reports these points: Sharing across several donors was observed for roughly 5.4% of naive CD4, less than 4% of naive CD8, over 2% of memory CD4, and approximately 0.41% of memory CD8 clonotypes. Only blood was sampled, and tissue TCR repertoires likely differ from those in blood. The genetic and exposure-history diversity represented was limited by the small number of donors. Compared with non-shared clonotypes, clonotypes shared by all four sorted-subset donors had higher generation probabilities. Incomplete sequencing was indicated by rarefaction of sorted-subset datasets, despite the large sequencing depth. Naive subsets generally had larger estimated clonotype richness than memory subsets did. Pairwise subsampling led to the expectation that sequencing depth would affect the degree of clonotype sharing among donors.

In regard to this clone: Its recognized antigen is unknown. No base quality information exists; no much larger clone differs at one position.

The germline V gene encodes CDR1 LNHDA and CDR2 SQIVND (reference sequence). V lost 5 bases and J lost 7 bases; the stretch between them is 12 bases long. Spanning cysteine to phenylalanine, the CDR3 consists of 13 amino acids. Kept here is only the CDR3 DNA, which spans 39 bases and is read in frame from base 1. TCR CDR3 regions were amplified from genomic DNA by multiplex PCR using the deep immunoSEQ assay. Extracted genomic DNA from each cell subset was spread evenly across all wells of several immunoSEQ 96-well plates, with each plate serving as a replicate. For sorted subsets, 150 to 250 ng of genomic DNA, equivalent to some 30,000 T cell genomes, went into each replicate PCR. Purified libraries were measured with a Qubit 3.0 fluorometer, size-checked on a Bioanalyzer 2100, and measured again with the KAPA Library Quantification kit. Every immunoSEQ 96-well plate was sequenced on a dedicated single-read 150-cycle Illumina NextSeq 550 flow cell. As for how the authors treated the data: Because the immunoSEQ output held only junctional sequences and lacked quality scores, the filtering could not match the filtering applied to full-length reads. To assign V/J genes and CDR3, sequences were annotated against IMGT germline references using PyIR, a Python wrapper for IgBLAST v1.9. Reads with weak V/J assignments (E-value above 1e-6), missing CDR3, stop codons, out-of-frame junctions, or ambiguous translated residues were removed. V3J clonotypes were defined by identical inferred V gene, J gene, and CDR3 amino acid sequence. Percentage overlap between repertoires was calculated by dividing the number of shared unique clonotypes by the size of the smaller repertoire. Three approaches were used to assess repertoire richness: RTK rarefaction, the Chao1 estimator, and Recon v2.1 estimates of unobserved clonotypes. OLGA was used to compute generation probabilities for all TCRbeta clonotypes that the gDNA method yielded from a few donors. TCRdb stores this immuneACCESS table with in-frame sequences only. Part of the clones is absent; in the studies checked, under half of the shortfall reflects unresolved V genes, and no reason is known for the rest. That table supplies the V and J calls and clone size; D and trimming were determined from the DNA. Across this sample there are approximately 980,000 clones, with less than 85% seen only once. The top ten constitute over 1.3% of the sample.

The donors were healthy, HIV-negative adults with no recently reported acute infections or vaccinations. Every donor was a Caucasian adult living in Nashville, Tennessee, USA. Magnetic negative selection was used to enrich CD4+ T cells, after which naive cells were positively selected on CD45RA and the negative fraction became the memory subset. Blood was obtained by leukapheresis, after which PBMCs were separated by Ficoll-Histopaque density gradient centrifugation and cryopreserved in liquid nitrogen vapor phase. Analytical flow cytometry was used to check the purity and quantity of each magnetically sorted T cell population. Genomic DNA was isolated from every sorted fraction and measured by UV absorbance on a Nanodrop 2000c.

Sequences were obtained from memory CD4+ T cells sorted from blood. Taken with the paper, the label for cell subset or site translates to: CD45RA-negative fraction. The sequence was collected from a man between 18 and 35 years old in good health. The sequence is built from TRBV19 and TRBJ1-5; the D gene is perhaps TRBD1, from 6 matching bases. The base sequence is TGTGCCAGTAGTCCAGGGGTTCCACAGCCCCAGCATTTT. Translation gives CASSPGVPQPQHF.